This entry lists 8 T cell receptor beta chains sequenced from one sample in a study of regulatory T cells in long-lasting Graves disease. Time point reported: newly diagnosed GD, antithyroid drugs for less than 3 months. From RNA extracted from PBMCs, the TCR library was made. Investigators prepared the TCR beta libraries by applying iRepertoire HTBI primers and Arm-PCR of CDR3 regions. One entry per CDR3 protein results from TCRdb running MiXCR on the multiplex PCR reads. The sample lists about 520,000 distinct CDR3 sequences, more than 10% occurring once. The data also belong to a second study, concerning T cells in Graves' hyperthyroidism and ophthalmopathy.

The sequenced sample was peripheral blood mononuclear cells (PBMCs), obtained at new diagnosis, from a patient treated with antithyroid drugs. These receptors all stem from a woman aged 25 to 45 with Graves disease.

CDR3 coding DNA: TGTGCCAGCAGCCGTGACAGGGCCCGAGTCAAAGCTTTCTTT. It encodes CASSRDRARVKAFF. The V call is TRBV5-6, the J call TRBJ1-1, with 7 bases fitting TRBD1. V lost 4 bases and J lost 9; bases outside the gene matches: 12. The V gene's germline CDR1 is SGHDT and CDR2 YYEEEE. The CDR3 totals 14 residues.

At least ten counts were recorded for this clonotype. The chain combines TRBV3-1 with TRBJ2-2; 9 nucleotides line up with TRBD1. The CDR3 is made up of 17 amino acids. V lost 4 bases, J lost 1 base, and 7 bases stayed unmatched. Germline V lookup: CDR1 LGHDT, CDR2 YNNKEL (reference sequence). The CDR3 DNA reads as TGTGCCAGCAGCCCCCACCCGGGACAGGGGAACACCGGGGAGCTGTTTTTT. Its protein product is CASSPHPGQGNTGELFF.

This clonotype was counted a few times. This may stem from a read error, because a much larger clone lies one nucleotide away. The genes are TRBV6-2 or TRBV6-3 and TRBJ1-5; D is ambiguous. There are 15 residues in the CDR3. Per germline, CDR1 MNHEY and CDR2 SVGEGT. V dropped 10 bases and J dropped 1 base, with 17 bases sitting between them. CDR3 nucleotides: TGTGCCATCGGAGGTAAGGTTGTAAGCAATCAGCCCCAGCATTTT. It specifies CAIGGKVVSNQPQHF.

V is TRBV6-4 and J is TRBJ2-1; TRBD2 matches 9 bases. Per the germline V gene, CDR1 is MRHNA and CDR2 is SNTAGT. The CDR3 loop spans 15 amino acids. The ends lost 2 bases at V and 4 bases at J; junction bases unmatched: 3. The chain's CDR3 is CASSDQAGGYNEQFF. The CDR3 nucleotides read TGTGCCAGCAGTGACCAAGCGGGAGGTTACAATGAGCAGTTCTTC.

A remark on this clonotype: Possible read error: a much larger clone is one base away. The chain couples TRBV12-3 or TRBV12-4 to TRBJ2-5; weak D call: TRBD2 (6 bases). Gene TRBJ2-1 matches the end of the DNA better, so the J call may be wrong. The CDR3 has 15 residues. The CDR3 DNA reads TGTGCCGGCAGTCCGACGGGACTTGCCTATAATGAGCAGTTCTTC. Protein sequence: CAGSPTGLAYNEQFF.

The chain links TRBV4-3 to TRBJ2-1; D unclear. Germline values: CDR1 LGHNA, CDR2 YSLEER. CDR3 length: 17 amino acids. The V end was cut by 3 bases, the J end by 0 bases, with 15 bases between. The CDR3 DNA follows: TGCGCCAGCAGCCAGAGCCCCACCCCGGGCTCCTACAATGAGCAGTTCTTC. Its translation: CASSQSPTPGSYNEQFF.

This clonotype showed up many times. CDR3 sequence reads: CSARQGSNYGYTF. DNA for the CDR3: TGCAGTGCTCGACAGGGTTCTAACTATGGCTACACCTTC. The chain is built from TRBV20-1 and TRBJ1-2, with 7 bases that match TRBD1. The CDR3 covers 13 residues. V was pared by 5 bases and J by 0 bases, with 3 bases of the junction left unmatched. CDR1 is DFQATT, CDR2 SNEGSKA, per germline (reference sequence).

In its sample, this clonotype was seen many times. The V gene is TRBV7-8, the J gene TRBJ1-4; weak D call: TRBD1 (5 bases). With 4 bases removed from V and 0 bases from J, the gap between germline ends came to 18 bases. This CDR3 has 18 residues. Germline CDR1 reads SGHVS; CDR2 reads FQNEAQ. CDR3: CASSSIGVGPATNEKLFF. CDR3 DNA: TGTGCCAGCAGCTCAATAGGGGTGGGGCCCGCAACTAATGAAAAACTGTTTTTT.